The 26 T cell receptor beta chains below come from one sample, sequenced in a study of CD8 T cells in ankylosing spondylitis. One entry per CDR3 protein results from TCRdb running MiXCR on the 5' RACE reads. The repertoire holds around 30,000 distinct CDR3 sequences, with about 7% as singletons. Specimen: blood, either unsorted or a sorted T cell fraction (not recorded which). All receptors come from a male donor with ankylosing spondylitis or in good health (not recorded which).

This clonotype was recorded many times. The rearrangement links TRBV6-5 to TRBJ1-1; D unresolved. The CDR3 covers 13 residues. V was pared by 4 bases and J by 1 base, with 7 bases between. Germline V CDR1 and CDR2: MNHEY, SVGAGI. The CDR3 sequence: CASSSHQNTEAFF. The CDR3 nucleotides read TGTGCCAGCAGTTCACACCAGAACACTGAAGCTTTCTTT.

With respect to this clonotype: A much bigger clone sits one base away, suggesting this may be a read error. The CDR3 nucleotides are TGTGTCAGCAGCCCCCGGGACGGGTACGAGCAGTACTTC. Translating it yields CVSSPRDGYEQYF. The J gene is TRBJ2-7, the V gene TRBV6-6; D may correspond to TRBD1 or TRBD2 (5 bases each). The CDR3 has 13 residues. CDR1 is MNHNY, CDR2 SVGAGI, per germline (reference sequence).

This clonotype is medium-sized in the sample. This rearrangement joins TRBV5-1 to TRBJ2-3; perhaps TRBD1 as D (6 bases). V lost 0 bases to trimming and J lost 1 base, with 9 bases between them. CDR1 and CDR2 from the germline V gene are SGHRS and YFSETQ. The CDR3 totals 15 residues. CDR3 residues: CASSLEDRGTDTQYF. The DNA of the CDR3 is TGCGCCAGCAGCTTGGAGGACAGAGGCACAGATACGCAGTATTTT.

The gene calls are TRBV7-2 and TRBJ1-5, with D maybe TRBD1 (6 bases). V was cut by 0 bases and J by 7 bases, with 13 bases left in between. Germline assignment: CDR1 SGHTA and CDR2 FQGNSA. The CDR3 covers 15 residues. This chain's CDR3 is CASSLAPRGWQPQHF. In DNA form, the CDR3 reads TGTGCCAGCAGCTTAGCCCCCAGGGGATGGCAGCCCCAGCATTTT.

V usage is TRBV7-9 and J usage is TRBJ2-1; 14 positions match TRBD2. Germline V gene sequence: CDR1 SEHNR, CDR2 FQNEAQ (reference sequence). This CDR3 contains 15 residues. J gave up 8 bases and V 1 base, and 1 base lay outside the gene matches. The CDR3 DNA reads as TGTGCCAGCAGCTTAGTGGGACTAGCGGGAGATGAGCAGTTCTTC. Amino acids: CASSLVGLAGDEQFF.

This clonotype was observed at least ten times. The V and J genes are TRBV3-1 and TRBJ2-3; 10 bases line up with TRBD2. Unmatched junction bases numbered 1, after V lost 2 bases and J lost 5 bases. The CDR3 loop spans 14 amino acids. Germline V lookup: CDR1 LGHDT, CDR2 YNNKEL (reference sequence). The CDR3 spells CASSQLAGEDTQYF. The CDR3 region has the DNA TGTGCCAGCAGCCAACTAGCGGGAGAAGATACGCAGTATTTT.

This clonotype appeared many times. The chain employs TRBV28 and TRBJ2-5; TRBD2 matches at 15 bases. Germline-derived CDR1 and CDR2 are MDHEN and SYDVKM. Unmatched junction bases numbered 2, after V lost 5 bases and J lost 7 bases. This CDR3 has 14 residues. CDR3 sequence reads: CASSRTSGRATQYF. The CDR3 region has the DNA TGTGCCAGCAGTCGGACTAGCGGGAGGGCGACCCAGTACTTC.

Within the sample, this clonotype is medium-sized. The CDR3 region is CASSHLLAGDTDTQYF. The CDR3, as DNA: TGTGCCAGCAGCCACCTACTAGCGGGGGACACAGATACGCAGTATTTT. The chain is built from TRBV4-2 and TRBJ2-3, with 11 positions matching TRBD2. The CDR3 is 16 amino acids. V shed 3 bases and J 2 bases; nucleotides not matched to a gene: 4. Germline V gene lookup returns CDR1 LGHNA and CDR2 YNFKEQ.

This clonotype was seen repeatedly, ten times or more. V and J are TRBV29-1 and TRBJ2-3, with D unresolved. The V gene lost 6 bases and the J gene lost 0 bases, with 16 bases spanning the gap. The CDR3 length is 15 residues. The V gene's germline CDR1 is SQVTM and CDR2 ANQGSEA. The CDR3 DNA reads as TGCAGCGTCCCCACCTTCCAGCGAAGCACAGATACGCAGTATTTT. Its protein product is CSVPTFQRSTDTQYF.

The chain joins TRBV25-1 to TRBJ2-2; D might be TRBD2 (5 bases). Germline V gives CDR1 MGHDK, CDR2 SYGVNS. This CDR3 has 14 residues. V lost 5 bases to trimming and J lost 6 bases, with 13 bases between them. The CDR3 protein is CASSLAGNAGELFF. CDR3 nucleotide sequence: TGTGCCAGCAGTTTAGCCGGGAATGCCGGGGAGCTGTTTTTT.

This clonotype was detected ten times or more. The chain links TRBV29-1 to TRBJ2-5; no reliable D call. The germline CDR1 and CDR2 sequences are SQVTM and ANQGSEA. Trimming stripped 4 bases from V and 1 base from J, with 7 bases between. This CDR3 spans 12 amino acids. CDR3 nucleotides: TGCAGCGTTGTGCACAGCCAAGAGACCCAGTACTTC. Encoded protein: CSVVHSQETQYF.

This clonotype was seen ten or more times. V is TRBV5-1 and J is TRBJ1-1; weak D call: TRBD1 (5 bases). Germline-derived CDR1 and CDR2 are SGHRS and YFSETQ. V shed 7 bases and J shed 1 base, with 14 bases lying between them. CDR3 size: 14 residues. In DNA form, the CDR3 reads TGCGCCAGCCAACCGGGACCGTCGAACACTGAAGCTTTCTTT. Amino acids: CASQPGPSNTEAFF. Together with reference TRBV5-1 and TRBJ1-1, the CDR3 gives the full variable domain: KAGVTQTPRYLIKTRGQQVTLSCSPISGHRSVSWYQQTPGQGLQFLFEYFSETQRNKGNFPGRFSGRQFSNSRSEMNVSTLELGDSALYLCASQPGPSNTEAFFGQGTRLTVV.

This clonotype was counted ten times or more. The chain joins TRBV20-1 to TRBJ2-1; the match to TRBD2 covers 7 bases. The CDR3 sequence is 12 residues long. Trimming cost V 2 bases and J 5 bases; bases outside gene matches: 0. Per germline, CDR1 DFQATT and CDR2 SNEGSKA (reference sequence). This CDR3 is CSARLADNEQFF. The CDR3 DNA reads TGCAGTGCTAGACTAGCGGACAATGAGCAGTTCTTC.

On this clonotype itself: A much larger clonotype is one base distant, so this may be a read error. The rearrangement links TRBV13 to TRBJ2-5; D not resolved. There are 16 residues in the CDR3. Trimming shortened V by 4 bases and J by 0 bases, and 15 bases separated the two germline ends. Germline V lookup: CDR1 PRHDT, CDR2 FYEKMQ (reference sequence). The CDR3 DNA reads as TGTGCCAGCAGCTCTGGGCCCGTTTGGTACCAAGAGACCCAGTACTTC. Protein: CASSSGPVWYQETQYF.

Many counts were recorded for this clonotype. The rearrangement uses TRBV20-1 and TRBJ2-1; the D is unclear. Germline V lookup: CDR1 DFQATT, CDR2 SNEGSKA (reference sequence). The V end was cut by 5 bases, the J end by 2 bases, with 16 bases between. CDR3 length: 15 residues. The CDR3, as DNA: TGCAGTGCTGCCCGATTGCCACCCCCCTACAATGAGCAGTTCTTC. Encoded protein: CSAARLPPPYNEQFF.

This clonotype was detected ten times or more. An end of the junction differs from the germline gene, which may be a read error. The rearrangement joins TRBV6-1 to TRBJ2-1; 9 bases are a match to TRBD1. There are 14 residues in the CDR3. Germline V gene lookup returns CDR1 MNHNS and CDR2 SASEGT. CDR3 nucleotides: TGTGTCAGCAGTCGGGACAGGGCAGGCAATGAGCAGTTCTTC. Translation gives CVSSRDRAGNEQFF.

This clonotype is medium-sized within its sample. The chain joins TRBV5-1 to TRBJ1-4, with 9 bases that match TRBD1. CDR3 size: 19 residues. With V trimmed by 0 bases and J by 0 bases, 9 bases remained unmatched. Germline V gene sequence: CDR1 SGHRS, CDR2 YFSETQ. The CDR3 loop reads CASSLDGTGTFATNEKLFF. CDR3 nucleotide sequence: TGCGCCAGCAGCTTGGATGGGACAGGGACCTTTGCAACTAATGAAAAACTGTTTTTT.

Comment on this clonotype: This clone may be a read error of a much larger clone one base away. This CDR3 is CCARGASGRGGRELFF. The CDR3 DNA is TGCTGTGCTAGAGGGGCTAGCGGGAGAGGGGGCCGGGAGCTGTTTTTT. The chain uses TRBV20-1 and TRBJ2-2; TRBD2 aligns across 10 bases. Germline CDR1 reads DFQATT; CDR2 reads SNEGSKA (reference sequence). The CDR3 is 16 residues long.

This clonotype is labeled as medium-sized. V and J are TRBV20-1 and TRBJ2-5, with a tentative D call TRBD2 (5 bases). V lost 5 bases to trimming and J lost 0 bases, with 10 bases between them. This CDR3 is 13 amino acids long. Germline loops: CDR1 DFQATT, CDR2 SNEGSKA (reference sequence). In nucleotides, the CDR3 is TGCAGTGCTGGGCTAGCCAACCAAGAGACCCAGTACTTC. Its translation is CSAGLANQETQYF.

Ten or more counts support this clonotype. The V gene is TRBV6-1, the J gene TRBJ2-7; 9 nucleotides line up with TRBD2. This CDR3 comprises 14 residues. Germline CDR1 and CDR2: MNHNS and SASEGT. With 5 bases clipped from V and 6 bases from J, the junction kept 8 bases outside the gene matches. This CDR3 is CASSPWLAGSEQYF. The DNA of the CDR3 is TGTGCCAGCAGTCCATGGCTAGCGGGATCCGAGCAGTACTTC.

This clonotype was seen repeatedly, ten times or more. The V gene is TRBV14, the J gene TRBJ2-1, with 15 bases matching TRBD2. V was clipped by 6 bases and J by 8 bases; unmatched bases: 8. The CDR3 loop spans 16 amino acids. CDR1 is SGHDN, CDR2 FVKESK, per germline. Written as DNA, the CDR3 is TGTGCCAGCAGTTTCGGACTAGCGGGAGGGCCCTATGAGCAGTTCTTC. It translates to CASSFGLAGGPYEQFF.

This clonotype was seen only once. This may stem from a read error, because a much larger clone lies one nucleotide away. The chain combines TRBV5-6 with TRBJ2-4; 8 nucleotides line up with TRBD2. Unmatched junction bases numbered 9, after V lost 7 bases and J lost 9 bases. The V gene's germline CDR1 is SGHDT and CDR2 YYEEEE. The length of the CDR3 is 13 residues. The CDR3 reads CASGPGRAGIQYF. The CDR3 bases are TGTGCCAGCGGCCCCGGGAGGGCGGGCATTCAGTACTTC.

This clonotype was observed many times. The rearrangement links TRBV5-1 to TRBJ2-2; tentatively, D is TRBD1 or TRBD2 (5 bases each). The CDR3 covers 14 residues. The germline gives CDR1 SGHRS, CDR2 YFSETQ. The V and J ends lost 5 bases and 4 bases respectively, with 12 bases between them. The CDR3 here is CASRWERGTGELFF. The DNA of the CDR3 is TGCGCCAGCAGATGGGAGAGGGGCACCGGGGAGCTGTTTTTT.

This clonotype occurred many times. The chain carries TRBV7-3 and TRBJ2-3; D assignment may be TRBD1 or TRBD2 (6 bases each). CDR3 length: 16 amino acids. Trimming left V 5 bases short and J 5 bases short, with 20 bases between. Looked up from germline, CDR1 is SGHTA and CDR2 is FQGTGA. The CDR3 protein is CASSPSPGAPGDTQYF. CDR3 bases: TGTGCCAGCAGCCCATCCCCGGGGGCCCCTGGAGATACGCAGTATTTT.

The sample holds many counts of this clonotype. V is TRBV5-6 and J is TRBJ2-5; TRBD2 aligns across 11 bases. Germline V CDR1 and CDR2: SGHDT, YYEEEE. There are 15 residues in the CDR3. V lost 4 bases to trimming and J lost 7 bases; unmatched junction nucleotides: 9. The CDR3 bases are TGTGCCAGCAGCAGACTAGCGGGGTCCACAAGGACCCAGTACTTC. Translating it yields CASSRLAGSTRTQYF.

This clonotype was detected many times. The chain joins TRBV20-1 to TRBJ2-1, with TRBD2 identical over 10 bases. Germline V gene lookup returns CDR1 DFQATT and CDR2 SNEGSKA (reference sequence). V lost 2 bases to trimming and J lost 2 bases; unmatched junction nucleotides: 3. The CDR3 sequence is 15 residues long. In nucleotides, the CDR3 is TGCAGTGCTAGACCCGGACTAGCGGCCTACAATGAGCAGTTCTTC. Translating it yields CSARPGLAAYNEQFF.